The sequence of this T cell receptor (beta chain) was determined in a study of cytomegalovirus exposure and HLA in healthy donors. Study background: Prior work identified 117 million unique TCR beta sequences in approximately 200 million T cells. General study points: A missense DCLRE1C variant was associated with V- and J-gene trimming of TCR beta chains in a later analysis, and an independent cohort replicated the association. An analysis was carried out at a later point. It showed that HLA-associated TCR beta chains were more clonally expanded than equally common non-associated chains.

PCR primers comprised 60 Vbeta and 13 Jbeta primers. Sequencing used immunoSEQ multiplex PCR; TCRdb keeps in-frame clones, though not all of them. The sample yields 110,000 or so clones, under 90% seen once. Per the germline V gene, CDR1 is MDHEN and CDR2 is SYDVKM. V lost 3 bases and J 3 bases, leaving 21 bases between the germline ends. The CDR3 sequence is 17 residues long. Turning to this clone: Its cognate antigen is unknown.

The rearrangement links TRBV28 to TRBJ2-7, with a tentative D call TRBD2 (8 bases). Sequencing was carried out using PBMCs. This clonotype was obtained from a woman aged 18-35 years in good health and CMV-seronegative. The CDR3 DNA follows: TGTGCCAGCAGTTTTCAGGGGGGAGGACTAGCTATCTACGAGCAGTACTTC. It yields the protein CASSFQGGGLAIYEQYF. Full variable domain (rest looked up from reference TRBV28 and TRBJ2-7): DVKVTQSSRYLVKRTGEKVFLECVQDMDHENMFWYRQDPGLGLRLIYFSYDVKMKEKGDIPEGYSVSREKKERFSLILESASTNQTSMYLCASSFQGGGLAIYEQYFGPGTRLTVT.